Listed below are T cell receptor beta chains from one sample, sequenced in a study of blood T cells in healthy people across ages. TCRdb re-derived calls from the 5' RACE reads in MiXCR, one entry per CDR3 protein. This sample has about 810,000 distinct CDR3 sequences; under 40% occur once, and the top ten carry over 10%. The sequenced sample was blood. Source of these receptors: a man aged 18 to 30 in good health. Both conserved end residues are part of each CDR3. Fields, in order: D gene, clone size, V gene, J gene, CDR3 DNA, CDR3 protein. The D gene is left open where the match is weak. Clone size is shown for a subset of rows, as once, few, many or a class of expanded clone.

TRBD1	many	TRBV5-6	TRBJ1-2	TGTGCCAGCAGCTTGGGTCAGGGGGCAAGGGGCTACACCTTC	CASSLGQGARGYTF
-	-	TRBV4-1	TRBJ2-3	TGCGCCAGCAGCCCGGGACTTAAGCAGGATACGCAGTATTTT	CASSPGLKQDTQYF
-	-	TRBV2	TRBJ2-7	TGTGCCAGCAGTGAGGCCCCCTTTCGTAACGAGCAGTACTTC	CASSEAPFRNEQYF
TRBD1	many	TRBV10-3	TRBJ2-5	TGTGCCATCAGTGGTGACAGGGGAGAGACCCAGTACTTC	CAISGDRGETQYF
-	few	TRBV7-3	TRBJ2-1	TGTGCCAGCAGCTTAAGATCGGGGGGCCTCGTCAAACATGAGCAGTTCTTC	CASSLRSGGLVKHEQFF
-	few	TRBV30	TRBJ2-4	TGTGCCTGGGCGGAGTACCCAGCCAAAAACATTCAGTACTTC	CAWAEYPAKNIQYF
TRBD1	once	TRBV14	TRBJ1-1	TGTGCCAGCAGCCAAGACCCCGACGACAGGGCCACTGAAGCTTTCTTT	CASSQDPDDRATEAFF
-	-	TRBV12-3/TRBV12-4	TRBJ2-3	TGTGCCAGCAGTACAAGCGGGTGCCCAGATACGCAGTATTTT	CASSTSGCPDTQYF
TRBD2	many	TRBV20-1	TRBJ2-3	TGCAGCGCTAGGGGAACTAGCGGGGTGGATACGCAGTATTTT	CSARGTSGVDTQYF
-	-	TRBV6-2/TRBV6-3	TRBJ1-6	TGTGCCAGCAGTTACGGAGCAGGGGATAATTCACCCCTCCACTTT	CASSYGAGDNSPLHF
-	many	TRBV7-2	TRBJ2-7	TGTGCCAGCAGCCACAACAGGGAGAACCTTCATTCCTACGAGCAGTACTTC	CASSHNRENLHSYEQYF
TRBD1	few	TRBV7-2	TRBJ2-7	TGTGCCAGCAGCGTCACCGGGACAGAGGCCTACGAGCAGTACTTC	CASSVTGTEAYEQYF
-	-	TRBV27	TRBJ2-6	TGTGCCAGCAGAAGTTCTGCCAACGTCCTGACTTTC	CASRSSANVLTF
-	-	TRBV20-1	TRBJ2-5	TGCAGTGCTCCTAGGGGTGTCGGAGAGACCCAGTACTTC	CSAPRGVGETQYF
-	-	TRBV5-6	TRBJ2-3	TGTGCCAGCAGCCATTCACCCAATACGCAGTATTTT	CASSHSPNTQYF
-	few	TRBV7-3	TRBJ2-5	TGTGCCAGCAGCTTATGGGGGCGGGATGAGCAGTACTTC	CASSLWGRDEQYF
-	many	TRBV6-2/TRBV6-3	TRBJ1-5	TGTGCCAGCAGCCCCCTCGAGAATCAGCCCCAGCATTTT	CASSPLENQPQHF
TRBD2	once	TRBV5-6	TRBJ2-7	TGTGCCAGTAGCTTGTTCGGGGGGGCCTACAATGAGCAGTACTTC	CASSLFGGAYNEQYF
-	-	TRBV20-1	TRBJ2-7	TGCAGTGCATCCGACTACGAGCAGTACTTC	CSASDYEQYF
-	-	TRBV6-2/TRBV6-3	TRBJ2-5	TGTGCCAGCAGTTACGCCGGGGAGGCCGGGGAGACCCAGTACTTC	CASSYAGEAGETQYF
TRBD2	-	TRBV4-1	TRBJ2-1	TGCGCCAGCAGCCGCCAACTAGCGGGGGGGGATAATGAGCAGTTCTTC	CASSRQLAGGDNEQFF
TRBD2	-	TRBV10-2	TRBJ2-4	TGCGCCAGCGAGAGGTGGGGGGGTTACATTCAGTACTTC	CASERWGGYIQYF
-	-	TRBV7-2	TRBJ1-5	TGTGCCAGCAGCCTCTCCGGGGATGTTAGCAATCAGCCCCAGCATTTT	CASSLSGDVSNQPQHF